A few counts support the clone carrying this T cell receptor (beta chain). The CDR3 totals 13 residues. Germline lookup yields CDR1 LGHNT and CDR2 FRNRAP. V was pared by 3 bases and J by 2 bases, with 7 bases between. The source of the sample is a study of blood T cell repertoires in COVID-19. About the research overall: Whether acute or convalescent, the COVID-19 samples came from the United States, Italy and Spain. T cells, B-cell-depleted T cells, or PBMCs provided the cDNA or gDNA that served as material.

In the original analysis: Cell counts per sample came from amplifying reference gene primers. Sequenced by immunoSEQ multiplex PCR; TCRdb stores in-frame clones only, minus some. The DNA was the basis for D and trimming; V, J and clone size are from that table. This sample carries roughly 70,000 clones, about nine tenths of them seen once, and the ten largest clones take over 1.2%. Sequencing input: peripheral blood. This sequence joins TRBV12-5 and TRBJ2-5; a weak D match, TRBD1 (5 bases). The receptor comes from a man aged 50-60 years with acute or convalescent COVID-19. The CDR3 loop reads CASGFDSQETQYF. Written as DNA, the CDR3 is TGTGCTAGTGGTTTCGACAGTCAAGAGACCCAGTACTTC. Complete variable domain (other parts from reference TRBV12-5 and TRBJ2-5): DARVTQTPRHKVTEMGQEVTMRCQPILGHNTVFWYRQTMMQGLELLAYFRNRAPLDDSGMPKDRFSAEMPDATLATLKIQPSEPRDSAVYFCASGFDSQETQYFGPGTRLLVL.